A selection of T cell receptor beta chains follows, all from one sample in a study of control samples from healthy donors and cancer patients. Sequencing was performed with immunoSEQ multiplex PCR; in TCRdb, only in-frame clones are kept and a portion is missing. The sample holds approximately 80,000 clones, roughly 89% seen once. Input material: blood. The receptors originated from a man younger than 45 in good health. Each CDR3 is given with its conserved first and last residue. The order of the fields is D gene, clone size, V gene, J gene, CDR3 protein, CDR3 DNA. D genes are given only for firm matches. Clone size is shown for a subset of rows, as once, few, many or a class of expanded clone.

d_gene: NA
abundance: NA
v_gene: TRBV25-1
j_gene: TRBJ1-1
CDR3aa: CASSRGSLNTEAFF
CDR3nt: TGTGCCAGCAGCCGTGGCAGCCTGAACACTGAAGCTTTCTTT

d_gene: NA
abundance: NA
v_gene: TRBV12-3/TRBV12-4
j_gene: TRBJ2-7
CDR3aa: CASSKHRNYEQYF
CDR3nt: TGTGCCAGCAGTAAACACAGGAACTACGAGCAGTACTTC

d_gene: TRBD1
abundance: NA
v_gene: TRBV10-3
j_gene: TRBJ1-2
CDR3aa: CAIAGTDNYGYTF
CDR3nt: TGTGCCATCGCCGGGACAGATAACTATGGCTACACCTTC

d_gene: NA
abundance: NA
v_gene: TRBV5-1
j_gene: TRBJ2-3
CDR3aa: CASSVSGSSTDTQYF
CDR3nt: TGCGCCAGCAGCGTAAGCGGCTCTAGCACAGATACGCAGTATTTT

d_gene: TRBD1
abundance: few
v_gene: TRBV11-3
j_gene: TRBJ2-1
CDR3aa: CASSLGRDRVNEQFF
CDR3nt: TGTGCCAGCAGCTTAGGCCGGGACAGGGTCAATGAGCAGTTCTTC

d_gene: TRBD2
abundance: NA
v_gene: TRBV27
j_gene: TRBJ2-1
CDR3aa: CASIGTSGRFYNEQFF
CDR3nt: TGTGCCAGCATCGGGACTAGCGGGAGATTCTACAATGAGCAGTTCTTC

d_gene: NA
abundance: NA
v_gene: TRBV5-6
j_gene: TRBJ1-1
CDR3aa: CASSTDTEAFF
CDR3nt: TGTGCCAGCAGCACGGACACTGAAGCTTTCTTT

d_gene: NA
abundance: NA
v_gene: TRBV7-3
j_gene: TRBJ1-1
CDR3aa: CASSLQWSGVYLTEAFF
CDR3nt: TGTGCCAGCAGCTTACAGTGGTCTGGGGTGTATCTCACTGAAGCTTTCTTT

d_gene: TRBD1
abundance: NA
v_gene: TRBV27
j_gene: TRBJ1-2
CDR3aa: CASRGTGKFGYTF
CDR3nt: TGTGCCAGCAGGGGGACAGGGAAATTTGGCTACACCTTC

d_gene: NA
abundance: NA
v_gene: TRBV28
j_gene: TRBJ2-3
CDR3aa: CASSFGGATDTQYF
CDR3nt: TGTGCCAGCAGTTTTGGCGGGGCCACAGATACGCAGTATTTT

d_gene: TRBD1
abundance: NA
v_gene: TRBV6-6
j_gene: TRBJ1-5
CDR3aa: CASSRQGEGSNQPQHF
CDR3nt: TGTGCCAGCAGCAGACAGGGAGAAGGTAGCAATCAGCCCCAGCATTTT

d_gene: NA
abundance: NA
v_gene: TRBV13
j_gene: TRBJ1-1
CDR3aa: CASSLVGAEDTEAFF
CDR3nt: TGTGCCAGCAGCTTAGTAGGGGCTGAGGACACTGAAGCTTTCTTT

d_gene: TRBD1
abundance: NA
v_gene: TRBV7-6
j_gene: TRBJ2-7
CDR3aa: CASSLGVGGQQKTYEQYF
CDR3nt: TGTGCCAGCAGCTTAGGGGTAGGGGGACAGCAGAAAACCTACGAGCAGTACTTC

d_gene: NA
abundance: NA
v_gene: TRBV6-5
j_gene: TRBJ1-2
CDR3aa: CASTRLANYGYTF
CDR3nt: TGTGCCAGCACACGGTTAGCTAACTATGGCTACACCTTC

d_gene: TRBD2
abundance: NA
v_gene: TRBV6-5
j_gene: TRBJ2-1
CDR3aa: CAIAASGTNEQFF
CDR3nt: TGTGCCATTGCGGCTAGCGGGACCAATGAGCAGTTCTTC

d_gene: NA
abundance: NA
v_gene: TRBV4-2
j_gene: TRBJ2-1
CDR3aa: CASATETIGASYNEQFF
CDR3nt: TGTGCCAGCGCTACTGAGACCATCGGGGCATCCTACAATGAGCAGTTCTTC

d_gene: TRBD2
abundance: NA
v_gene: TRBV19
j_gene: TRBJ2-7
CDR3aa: CASSEGLAGGMYEQYF
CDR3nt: TGTGCCAGTAGTGAGGGACTAGCGGGAGGGATGTACGAGCAGTACTTC